This is a list of T cell receptor beta chains from one sample in a study of CD8+ T cells in alopecia areata. Sequenced by immunoSEQ multiplex PCR; TCRdb stores in-frame clones only, minus some. The sample holds approximately 130,000 clones, 47% seen once. Specimen: NKG2D-low CD8+ T cells sorted from blood. Every receptor here comes from a human donor with alopecia areata. The CDR3 runs from the conserved cysteine through the conserved F or W.

TRBJ2-5,TRBV28,CASSPPQGRETQYF
TRBJ2-3,TRBV25-1,CASSLSGGVDTQYF
TRBJ1-1,TRBV9,CASSSGVTEAFF
TRBJ2-3,TRBV23-1,CASSQDWVTSTDTQYF
TRBJ1-2,TRBV30,CAWSVAGINYGYTF
TRBJ2-1,TRBV29-1,CSVGRLADYNEQFF
TRBJ1-2,TRBV27,CASSFARTGDYGYTF
TRBJ2-2,TRBV2,CASSRDSNTGELFF
TRBJ1-2,TRBV30,CAWSTPGTDGNYGYTF
TRBJ2-7,TRBV4-1,CASSPSDGYEQYF
TRBJ2-1,TRBV28,CASRSPGDNEQFF
TRBJ1-5,TRBV6-5,CASSYPGNQPQHF
TRBJ2-2,TRBV27,CASSNKAGELFF
TRBJ2-5,TRBV29-1,CSVEGTSGQETQYF
TRBJ1-1,TRBV28,CASSLLEVNTEAFF
TRBJ2-3,TRBV2,CASSRTGLTDTQYF
TRBJ2-7,TRBV28,CASNPQGGSSYEQYF
TRBJ2-3,TRBV29-1,CSVRGRVENTQYF
TRBJ2-7,TRBV27,CASSLGGQIYEQYF
TRBJ2-7,TRBV27,CASSGGREQYF
TRBJ2-5,TRBV29-1,CSVEFVGETQYF
TRBJ2-1,TRBV27,CASTGLAGSYNEQFF
TRBJ2-3,TRBV9,CASSGTGTQYF
TRBJ2-7,TRBV29-1,CSASDLSYEQYF
TRBJ1-4,TRBV5-6,CASTSRTGEKLFF
TRBJ2-5,TRBV29-1,CSVEWADLGAETQYF
TRBJ1-1,TRBV5-6,CASSLMNTEAFF
-,TRBV29-1,CSVVQGGIEQYF
TRBJ1-1,TRBV4-1,CASSQEEFPEAFF
TRBJ2-1,TRBV5-6,CASSADRVAFF
TRBJ2-7,TRBV29-1,CSVTGTQYYEQYF
TRBJ2-1,TRBV9,CASSVPPSGQNNEQFF
TRBJ2-7,TRBV27,CASSLGGSSDEQYF
TRBJ2-2,TRBV6-4,CASSEPETGELFF
TRBJ2-1,TRBV4-1,CASSQGTQGTIYNEQFF
TRBJ2-7,TRBV6-1,CASTLEVPAYEQYF
TRBJ2-2,TRBV9,CASVGRNTGELFF
TRBJ2-1,TRBV29-1,CSVEKGLDEQFF
TRBJ2-7,TRBV30,CAWSVIHDAYEQYF
TRBJ2-1,TRBV30,CAWTRSGVEQFF